This TCR beta chain was obtained from a study of blood T cell repertoires in COVID-19. Overall study: Some COVID-19 samples were acute and others convalescent; all came from the United States, Italy and Spain. PBMCs, B-cell-depleted T cells, or T cells provided the cDNA or gDNA that made up the material.

Trimming removed 5 bases from V and 1 base from J; junction bases left unmatched: 16. CDR3 size: 18 residues. Germline V lookup: CDR1 SGHNT, CDR2 YENEEA. Per the authors' pipeline: Amplification from reference gene primers served as the basis for estimated nucleated cell counts. Some clones are missing from TCRdb's copy, which holds only in-frame ones; the method was immunoSEQ multiplex PCR. Clone size and V and J calls were adopted from that table, with D and trimming inferred from the DNA. Of about 380,000 clones in the sample, more than 65% were seen once. V is TRBV11-3 and J is TRBJ2-7; TRBD1 matches at 8 bases. The receptor was derived from a human donor with acute or convalescent COVID-19. The donor label of this sample is uncertain. Input material: peripheral blood. The CDR3 DNA is TGTGCCAGCAGCCCAACCCCCTCACGGACAGGGAGATCCTACGAGCAGTACTTC. It codes for CASSPTPSRTGRSYEQYF. Variable domain in full (rest from reference TRBV11-3 and TRBJ2-7): EAGVVQSPRYKIIEKKQPVAFWCNPISGHNTLYWYLQNLGQGPELLIRYENEEAVDDSQLPKDRFSAERLKGVDSTLKIQPAELGDSAVYLCASSPTPSRTGRSYEQYFGPGTRLTVT.